These 18 T cell receptor beta chains share one sample of origin, sequenced in a study of blood T cell repertoires in COVID-19. The assay was immunoSEQ multiplex PCR, and TCRdb's table has in-frame clones only and misses some. The table shows hundreds of thousands of clones, with roughly 86% occurring only once. Sequencing was done on a sample of peripheral blood. These receptor sequences come from a human donor in a cohort sampled during active COVID-19.

This chain connects TRBV30 to TRBJ1-4; TRBD1 is a possible D gene (5 bases). The CDR3 has 11 residues. Germline-derived CDR1 and CDR2 are GTSNPN and SVGIG (reference sequence). The germline V and J ends were trimmed by 5 bases and 6 bases, with 7 bases remaining between them. DNA of the CDR3: TGTGCCTGGCGGGGGTATGAAAAACTGTTTTTT. This codes for CAWRGYEKLFF.

The chain is built from TRBV6-5 and TRBJ2-1; possibly TRBD2 for D (5 bases). The CDR3 runs to 16 residues. V gave up 0 bases and J gave up 1 base, with 10 bases separating them. From germline, CDR1 is MNHEY and CDR2 SVGAGI. The CDR3 DNA follows: TGTGCCAGCAGTTACTCTTTGGGGAGTTCCTACAATGAGCAGTTCTTC. Translating it yields CASSYSLGSSYNEQFF.

The chain uses TRBV28 and TRBJ1-2; 7 nucleotides align to TRBD1. J lost 8 bases, V lost 6 bases, and 12 bases had no gene match. Per germline, CDR1 MDHEN and CDR2 SYDVKM. The CDR3 extends over 14 amino acids. The CDR3 DNA sequence: TGTGCCAGCAGCTCGGGACAGCGTTATGTGGGCTACACCTTC. It translates to CASSSGQRYVGYTF.

The gene calls are TRBV6-1 and TRBJ1-4, with 9 bases lining up with TRBD1. Germline V lookup: CDR1 MNHNS, CDR2 SASEGT. The CDR3 has 15 amino acids. Germline trimming cut 0 bases from V and 11 bases from J; bases unmatched to any gene: 7. CDR3 region: CASSEASGTGNKLFF. CDR3 coding DNA: TGTGCCAGCAGTGAAGCGTCAGGGACAGGGAACAAACTGTTTTTT.

Here the CDR3 DNA reads TGTGCCAGCAGTTTCAGGGGAGAGACTGAAGCTTTCTTT. Amino acids: CASSFRGETEAFF. The rearrangement uses TRBV11-3 and TRBJ1-1, with D possibly TRBD1 on 6 matching bases. Per germline, CDR1 SGHNT and CDR2 YENEEA. V was clipped by 6 bases and J by 5 bases, with 13 bases between them. CDR3 size: 13 residues.

V is TRBV3-1 (or the pseudogene TRBV3-2) and J is TRBJ2-2; 11 bases are a match to TRBD1. Germline trimming cut 0 bases from V and 6 bases from J; bases unmatched to any gene: 3. The germline gives CDR1 LGHDT, CDR2 YNNKEL (reference sequence). CDR3 length equals 16 residues. The CDR3 loop is CASSQDQGQGAGELFF. CDR3 nucleotides: TGTGCCAGCAGCCAAGATCAGGGACAGGGGGCCGGGGAGCTGTTTTTT.

The chain carries TRBV24-1 and TRBJ2-1, with 10 bases matching TRBD2. With V trimmed by 5 bases and J by 1 base, 10 bases remained unmatched. The length of the CDR3 is 18 residues. Germline V lookup: CDR1 KGHDR, CDR2 SFDVKD. CDR3: CATSGGSGRGESYNEQFF. The CDR3 nucleotides read TGTGCCACCAGTGGAGGCAGCGGGAGGGGAGAGTCCTACAATGAGCAGTTCTTC.

This chain links TRBV11-2 with TRBJ2-5, with TRBD2 identical over 9 bases. CDR3 length equals 16 residues. Germline V gene sequence: CDR1 SGHAT, CDR2 FQNNGV. V trimming: 0 bases; J trimming: 5 bases; junction bases outside the gene matches: 7. In DNA, the CDR3 is TGTGCCAGCAGCTTAGATAGCGGGAGCCCCAGGGAGACCCAGTACTTC. The encoded protein is CASSLDSGSPRETQYF. Full variable domain (outside the CDR3, taken from reference TRBV11-2 and TRBJ2-5): EAGVAQSPRYKIIEKRQSVAFWCNPISGHATLYWYQQILGQGPKLLIQFQNNGVVDDSQLPKDRFSAERLKGVDSTLKIQPAKLEDSAVYLCASSLDSGSPRETQYFGPGTRLLVL.

This chain connects TRBV19 to TRBJ1-2, with D tentatively TRBD1 (6 bases). Trimming removed 3 bases from V and 4 bases from J, with 18 bases in between. CDR1 and CDR2 (germline): LNHDA, SQIVND (reference sequence). The CDR3 has 16 residues. CDR3 DNA: TGTGCCAGTAGTATCGGGGACACCCGGGTTGGCTATGGCTACACCTTC. It yields the protein CASSIGDTRVGYGYTF. The whole variable domain, filled in from reference TRBV19 and TRBJ1-2, reads DGGITQSPKYLFRKEGQNVTLSCEQNLNHDAMYWYRQDPGQGLRLIYYSQIVNDFQKGDIAEGYSVSREKKESFPLTVTSAQKNPTAFYLCASSIGDTRVGYGYTFGSGTRLTVV.

This clone has a handful of counts. The chain links TRBV27 to TRBJ1-5; 7 nucleotides match TRBD1. Germline CDR1 MNHEY, CDR2 SMNVEV (reference sequence). The CDR3 sequence is 15 residues long. Unmatched junction bases numbered 9, after V lost 5 bases and J lost 5 bases. This CDR3 is CASSRSDRVDQPQHF. The CDR3 nucleotides read TGTGCCAGCAGTCGTTCCGACAGGGTTGATCAGCCCCAGCATTTT.

The CDR3 nucleotides are TGCGCCAGCAGCTCGGACAGTAACTATGGCTACACCTTC. It translates to CASSSDSNYGYTF. This chain uses TRBV5-1 with TRBJ1-2; perhaps TRBD1 as D (6 bases). Germline CDR1 SGHRS, CDR2 YFSETQ. V lost 3 bases, J lost 1 base, and 7 bases lay in between. This CDR3 comprises 13 residues.

V is TRBV19 and J is TRBJ1-6; D might be TRBD1 (5 bases). This CDR3 has 14 amino acids. V lost 9 bases and J 7 bases, leaving 16 bases between the germline ends. Germline V gene lookup returns CDR1 LNHDA and CDR2 SQIVND (reference sequence). The CDR3 coding sequence is TGTGCCAGGCCAACCGGGGGGAAAAATTCACCCCTCCACTTT. Its translation is CARPTGGKNSPLHF.

J is TRBJ1-3 and V is TRBV4-1, with TRBD1 identical over 8 bases. This CDR3 region has 16 residues. Trimming cost V 1 base and J 4 bases; bases outside gene matches: 6. CDR1 MGHRA and CDR2 YSYEKL come from the germline V gene. CDR3: CASSQGQGNRGNTIYF. The CDR3 DNA follows: TGCGCCAGCAGCCAAGGACAGGGGAATCGAGGAAACACCATATATTTT.

This clone is a singleton in its sample. This chain joins TRBV11-2 and TRBJ2-4; 11 bases are shared with TRBD2. After removal of 0 bases from V and 0 bases from J, the junction contained 7 bases not matched to a gene. The CDR3 is 19 amino acids. The V gene's germline CDR1 is SGHAT and CDR2 FQNNGV. The CDR3 is CASSLDIAGGPLAKNIQYF. CDR3 nucleotide sequence: TGTGCCAGCAGCTTAGATATAGCGGGAGGGCCTTTAGCCAAAAACATTCAGTACTTC.

The chain links TRBV7-3 to TRBJ2-5; TRBD2 agrees at 7 bases. The germline CDR1 and CDR2 sequences are SGHTA and FQGTGA. J gave up 5 bases and V 3 bases, and 9 bases lay outside the gene matches. The CDR3 loop spans 15 amino acids. Here the CDR3 DNA reads TGTGCCAGCAGCTTTCAAGCGGGACCTTTGGAGACCCAGTACTTC. Translation gives CASSFQAGPLETQYF.

The rearrangement links TRBV2 to TRBJ2-4; 9 bases are a match to TRBD2. The CDR3 is made up of 18 amino acids. The V and J ends lost 2 bases and 1 base, in that order; junction bases with no gene match: 9. The germline V gene encodes CDR1 SNHLY and CDR2 FYNNEI. As DNA, the CDR3 is TGTGCCAGCAGTGAAATTAGGCTAGCGGGATACGCCAAAAACATTCAGTACTTC. Residues: CASSEIRLAGYAKNIQYF.

The gene calls are TRBV6-1 and TRBJ2-3; D unresolved. V was cut by 2 bases and J by 4 bases, with 10 bases left in between. Germline assignment: CDR1 MNHNS and CDR2 SASEGT. This CDR3 has 14 residues. CDR3 nucleotides: TGTGCCAGCAGTGAATCGGCGGTAGCAGATACGCAGTATTTT. Amino acid sequence: CASSESAVADTQYF.

The genes are TRBV3-1 (or the pseudogene TRBV3-2) and TRBJ2-3; 9 bases are shared with TRBD2. Germline V gene lookup returns CDR1 LGHDT and CDR2 YNNKEL (reference sequence). The CDR3 has 19 amino acids. V gave up 0 bases and J gave up 1 base; unmatched junction bases: 11. The CDR3 DNA reads TGTGCCAGCAGCCAAGATTCGGGCTTAATAGCGGGGGGCACAGATACGCAGTATTTT. Protein product: CASSQDSGLIAGGTDTQYF.